This T cell receptor (beta chain) is drawn from a study of human T cells and chemical hapten exposure. TCRdb fed the RACE reads into MiXCR, producing one record per CDR3 protein. The sample contains about 92,000 distinct CDR3 sequences, approximately 11% of which appear only once. Described time point: patch test 3, about 24 weeks after DPC sensitization. The treatment here: therapeutic diphenylcyclopropenone sensitization with weekly scalp DPC. In every case, blood was obtained before the patch test was applied. Unmatched junction bases numbered 3, after V lost 7 bases and J lost 2 bases. The germline gives CDR1 SQVTM, CDR2 ANQGSEA. The CDR3 totals 13 residues.

Material: whole blood, obtained in connection with sensitization to the hapten diphenylcyclopropenone (DPC). The receptor comes from a woman aged 30 to 39 with alopecia areata. Some clones in this sample may be carry-over from other donors' samples. The V call is TRBV29-1, the J call TRBJ1-5, with 9 bases matching TRBD1. The CDR3 nucleotides read TGCAGCGGGGGACAGGGAGGCAATCAGCCCCAGCATTTT. Residues: CSGGQGGNQPQHF.